This T cell receptor beta chain was documented in a study of blood T cell repertoires in COVID-19. About the research overall: The United States, Italy and Spain were the sources of the acute and convalescent COVID-19 samples.

The authors' processing: For nucleated cells, counts were estimated from reference gene primer amplification. Libraries were prepared by immunoSEQ multiplex PCR; TCRdb keeps only in-frame clonotypes and omits some of them. V and J calls and clone size come straight from that table; D and trimming were deduced from the DNA. The top ten clones hold approximately 1.1% of a sample with roughly 330,000 clones, approximately 82% of them seen once. The CDR3 extends over 17 amino acids. CDR1 and CDR2 (germline): MNHNS, SASEGT. The V gene lost 0 bases and the J gene lost 6 bases, with 19 bases spanning the gap.

The J gene is TRBJ2-3, the V gene TRBV6-1; D uncertain. This sequence was found in a woman between 50 and 59 years old with acute or convalescent COVID-19. Sequenced: peripheral blood. The CDR3 DNA reads TGTGCCAGCAGTGAAGCGGGCGACGCAAACACTCCGGATACGCAGTATTTT. Protein product: CASSEAGDANTPDTQYF.